The rows below give T cell receptor beta chains drawn from one sample of a study of tumor-infiltrating lymphocytes in primary liver carcinoma. MiXCR, run by TCRdb on the multiplex PCR reads, gives a single entry per CDR3 protein. The table records nearly 200,000 distinct CDR3 sequences, approximately 64% of them present only once. Input material: peripheral blood. These receptors originate from a woman aged 60-75 years with primary liver carcinoma and hepatitis B virus infection. Each CDR3 is given with its conserved first and last residue. A D gene is named only where the DNA matches it firmly. Only part of the rows carry a size: once, few, many, or a class if the clone is expanded.

V gene,D gene,J gene,clone size,CDR3 DNA,CDR3 protein
TRBV29-1,.,TRBJ2-7,.,TGCAGTGCTAGCCCGGGGGGCGACGAGCAGTACTTC,CSASPGGDEQYF
TRBV11-2,.,TRBJ2-7,.,TGTGACAGCAGATCTCTGGGGGGCTGGAAGGCCTACGAGCAGTACTTC,CDSRSLGGWKAYEQYF
TRBV4-1,TRBD2,TRBJ2-4,.,TGCGCCAGCGGCCCCACCGAACTAGCGGTAACGGTCGCCAAAAACATTCAGTACTTC,CASGPTELAVTVAKNIQYF
TRBV4-1,TRBD2,TRBJ2-5,.,TGCGCCAGCAGCCGAAGACTAGTGGGAGGGGTAGAGACCCAGTACTTC,CASSRRLVGGVETQYF
TRBV12-3/TRBV12-4,.,TRBJ2-3,.,TGTGCCAGCACCATGAGAGGGCGCACAGATACGCAGTATTTT,CASTMRGRTDTQYF
TRBV12-3/TRBV12-4,TRBD1,TRBJ1-4,.,TGTGCCAGCAGCCCAGGGGGTTCGGCATGGAGTGAACAACTGTTTTTT,CASSPGGSAWSEQLFF
TRBV14,.,TRBJ2-7,many,TGTGCCAGCAGCGAAGAGAACTTCTGGGGGAATATTCCCTACGAGCAGTACTTC,CASSEENFWGNIPYEQYF
TRBV6-5,.,TRBJ1-5,many,TGTGCCAGCAGTTACGGAGGGGGAAGCAATCAGCCCCAGCATTTT,CASSYGGGSNQPQHF
TRBV28,.,TRBJ2-7,.,TGTGCCAGCAGGATCAGGATAGGGGGGGGCAGCTCCTACGAGCAGTACTTC,CASRIRIGGGSSYEQYF
TRBV11-2,.,TRBJ2-5,.,TGTGCCGGCATCTCACAGTATCAAGAGACCCAGTACTTC,CAGISQYQETQYF
TRBV11-2,.,TRBJ2-3,.,TGTGCCAGCAGCTTAGTTTCCAATAAGCCCCAGTATTTT,CASSLVSNKPQYF
TRBV6-6,.,TRBJ1-2,.,TGTGCCAGCAGCACAGACGAGAGCTATGGCTACACCTTC,CASSTDESYGYTF
TRBV6-1,.,TRBJ1-2,.,TGTGCCGGCGTCCAATTAACAGGGCTCCATGGCTACACCTTC,CAGVQLTGLHGYTF
TRBV5-1,.,TRBJ1-1,.,TGCGCCAGCAGCTTCCAACCATGGGGTTTCATGAACACTGAAGCTTTCTTT,CASSFQPWGFMNTEAFF
TRBV28,TRBD2,TRBJ2-5,few,TGTGCCAGCAGTTCCCTGGCTAGCGGGAACCAAGAGACCCAGTACTTC,CASSSLASGNQETQYF
TRBV11-2,.,TRBJ1-2,.,TGTGCCAGTAGCTTAGGGTCCGGTTTTGGCTACATCTTC,CASSLGSGFGYIF
TRBV2,TRBD1,TRBJ1-5,few,TGTGCCAGCAGTGAACGACCTCAGGGGGATCAGCCCCAGCATTTT,CASSERPQGDQPQHF
TRBV11-2,.,TRBJ2-7,.,TGTGCCTGCAGCTACCTAGACAGCAGGACCTACGAGCAGTACTTC,CACSYLDSRTYEQYF
TRBV6-2/TRBV6-3,.,TRBJ1-5,.,TGTGCCAGCAATTACTCCGCGGGGGGATGGTGGAATCAGCCCCAACATTTT,CASNYSAGGWWNQPQHF
TRBV4-1,.,TRBJ2-5,many,TGCGCCAGCAGCCCCCGGAATAGGGTATTCGGGGAGACCCAGTACTTC,CASSPRNRVFGETQYF
TRBV29-1,TRBD2,TRBJ2-4,many,TGCAGCGTGGGGGGGGGTATAATCGGAAACATTCAGTACTTC,CSVGGGIIGNIQYF
TRBV11-2,.,TRBJ2-5,.,TGTGCCAGCACCTCAGGGGGGAAAAAGGAGACCCAGTACTTC,CASTSGGKKETQYF
TRBV28,.,TRBJ1-1,few,TGTGCCAGCAGTTTCTGGGGGAGCACTGAAGCTTTCTTT,CASSFWGSTEAFF
TRBV5-1,TRBD1,TRBJ1-3,.,TGCGCCAGCAGCCGGGACAGGGGAATTGGAAACACCATATATTTT,CASSRDRGIGNTIYF
TRBV6-5,.,TRBJ1-6,.,TGTGCCAGCGCTGGCGGCGGCGGTGGCTCACCCCTCCACTTT,CASAGGGGGSPLHF
TRBV11-2,.,TRBJ2-7,.,TGTGCCAGCAGCCTCCTAAAGCAGGGGCCGGTGGAGCAGTACTTC,CASSLLKQGPVEQYF
TRBV4-1,TRBD1,TRBJ2-1,.,TGCGCCAGCAGCCAAGAGCAGGGGGCTTGCAATGAGCAGTTCTTC,CASSQEQGACNEQFF
TRBV24-1,TRBD1,TRBJ2-2,.,TGTGCCACCGGTCCCCGGACAGGGAACACCGCGGAGCTGTTTTTT,CATGPRTGNTAELFF